These 26 T cell receptor beta chains originate from one sample sequenced in a study of T cells in Graves' hyperthyroidism and ophthalmopathy. RNA transcripts served as the template for amplifying TCR beta CDR3 regions. The study used the HTBI primer set for a first-round RT-PCR of the TCR CDR3. TCRdb recomputed calls from the multiplex PCR reads with MiXCR, one row per CDR3 protein. The data hold about 360,000 distinct CDR3 sequences, with about 13% observed a single time. Source material: blood. The source is a woman under 30 with Graves' hyperthyroidism.

This clonotype was counted many times. V is TRBV12-3 or TRBV12-4 and J is TRBJ2-7, with TRBD2 as a possible D gene (5 bases). The CDR3 is 15 residues long. Trimming took 1 base from V and 2 from J, leaving 12 bases between them. The CDR3 sequence: CASSLGSGDTYEQYF. The CDR3 DNA reads as TGTGCCAGCAGTTTAGGTTCCGGGGATACCTACGAGCAGTACTTC.

This clonotype was seen at least ten times. The chain recombines TRBV6-1 with TRBJ2-3; 13 bases fit TRBD2. CDR1 is MNHNS, CDR2 SASEGT, per germline. This CDR3 is built from 16 residues. V shed 4 bases, J shed 5 bases, and the junction held 6 bases outside the gene matches. The CDR3 bases are TGTGCCAGCAGTGCTGGGACTAGCGGGATGGGAGATACGCAGTATTTT. It is translated as CASSAGTSGMGDTQYF.

This clonotype has a count of ten or more. V usage is TRBV28 and J usage is TRBJ2-1; 10 bases line up with TRBD2. After removal of 3 bases from V and 4 bases from J, the junction contained 15 bases not matched to a gene. CDR1 is MDHEN, CDR2 SYDVKM, per germline. CDR3 length equals 19 residues. The DNA of the CDR3 is TGTGCCAGCAGTTTGCGCTCCGATTCCAGCGGGGGGGCTTACAATGAGCAGTTCTTC. This gives the protein CASSLRSDSSGGAYNEQFF.

In this sample, this clonotype turned up many times. The rearrangement uses TRBV6-2 or TRBV6-3 and TRBJ2-7; D uncertain. Germline V gene lookup returns CDR1 MNHEY and CDR2 SVGEGT. This CDR3 is built from 14 residues. V lost 3 bases and J lost 2, with 11 bases in between. Written as DNA, the CDR3 is TGTGCCAGCAGTTATGGGCACACCACCTACGAGCAGTACTTC. Translated: CASSYGHTTYEQYF.

This clonotype was counted many times. This sequence joins TRBV7-3 and TRBJ2-1, with 7 bases fitting TRBD2. The trim removed 4 bases at V and 0 bases at J, leaving 9 bases unmatched. Germline CDR1 SGHTA, CDR2 FQGTGA. This CDR3 is built from 17 residues. The CDR3 bases are TGTGCCAGCAGCTCAGAAAGCGGGATCGGCTCCTACAATGAGCAGTTCTTC. This codes for CASSSESGIGSYNEQFF.

In this sample, this clonotype turned up many times. The V and J genes are TRBV27 and TRBJ1-6, with 8 bases aligning to TRBD1. The CDR3 consists of 15 residues. The V gene's germline CDR1 is MNHEY and CDR2 SMNVEV (reference sequence). The ends lost 2 bases at V and 6 bases at J; junction bases unmatched: 3. CDR3 bases: TGTGCCAGCAGTTTAAGCAGGGGGCTTAATTCACCCCTCCACTTT. Protein sequence: CASSLSRGLNSPLHF.

This clonotype has ten or more counts. This chain links TRBV29-1 with TRBJ1-2; maybe TRBD1 (6 bases). The CDR3 extends over 14 amino acids. V was trimmed by 7 bases and J by 4 bases, leaving 19 bases between them. CDR1 SQVTM and CDR2 ANQGSEA come from the germline V gene. As DNA, the CDR3 is TGCAGCGCGAACTACCGGGGGGCGCCCTATGGCTACACCTTC. Protein product: CSANYRGAPYGYTF.

This clonotype has ten or more counts. V and J are TRBV20-1 and TRBJ1-2; the D is unclear. The CDR3 is 14 residues long. V was pared by 3 bases and J by 0 bases, with 11 bases between. The germline V gene has CDR1 DFQATT and CDR2 SNEGSKA (reference sequence). This CDR3 is CSASLSVANYGYTF. CDR3 DNA: TGCAGTGCTAGCTTGTCCGTCGCTAACTATGGCTACACCTTC.

This clonotype was found many times. The chain links TRBV27 to TRBJ1-1; maybe TRBD1 (5 bases). The CDR3 covers 14 residues. V was pared by 8 bases and J by 5 bases, with 18 bases between. Germline V lookup: CDR1 MNHEY, CDR2 SMNVEV (reference sequence). CDR3 protein: CASQSRGGGTEAFF. CDR3 DNA sequence: TGTGCCAGCCAGAGCCGGGGGGGAGGAACTGAAGCTTTCTTT.

This clonotype has a count of ten or more. This sequence joins TRBV27 and TRBJ2-7, with 7 bases identical to TRBD2. Unmatched junction bases numbered 4, after V lost 3 bases and J lost 2 bases. CDR3 length: 14 residues. Per germline, CDR1 MNHEY and CDR2 SMNVEV (reference sequence). The CDR3 DNA reads TGTGCCAGCAGTTTCTCTAGCGGTACCTACGAGCAGTACTTC. This sequence encodes CASSFSSGTYEQYF.

This clonotype came up many times. V and J are TRBV27 and TRBJ2-4, with D perhaps assigned TRBD1 or TRBD2 (6 bases each). CDR1 is MNHEY, CDR2 SMNVEV, per germline (reference sequence). CDR3 length: 21 residues. The germline V and J ends were trimmed by 6 bases and 0 bases, with 30 bases remaining between them. CDR3 DNA: TGTGCCAGCAGACTAACAACGGGGGATTGGGTGTCAGGGGTAGCCAAAAACATTCAGTACTTC. Amino acids: CASRLTTGDWVSGVAKNIQYF.

V gene TRBV24-1 combines with J gene TRBJ1-5; D not certain. The germline gives CDR1 KGHDR, CDR2 SFDVKD. V gave up 5 bases and J gave up 6 bases, with 7 bases separating them. The CDR3 extends over 12 amino acids. CDR3 DNA: TGTGCCACCAGTGCCCTCGGTCAGCCCCAGCATTTT. Amino acids: CATSALGQPQHF.

This clonotype has ten or more counts. The V call is TRBV5-5, the J call TRBJ1-5; TRBD1 agrees at 8 bases. This CDR3 is built from 14 residues. Unmatched junction bases numbered 3, after V lost 1 base and J lost 6 bases. Germline-derived CDR1 and CDR2 are SGHKS and YYEKEE (reference sequence). In nucleotides, the CDR3 is TGTGCCAGCAGCTTGACAGGGGGGAGTCAGCCCCAGCATTTT. Its translation: CASSLTGGSQPQHF.

The sample holds one count of this clonotype. A much more abundant neighbour one base away suggests this may be a read error. The rearrangement links TRBV6-4 to TRBJ1-1, with 8 bases lining up with TRBD1. Germline V gene data show CDR1 as MRHNA and CDR2 as SNTAGT. This CDR3 has 16 residues. This chain's CDR3 is CVTEDRDGRRGTEAFF. The CDR3 DNA reads as TGTGTCACCGAGGACAGGGATGGCAGGAGGGGGACTGAAGCTTTCTTT.

This clonotype was observed many times. The chain combines TRBV20-1 with TRBJ2-7; 9 nucleotides match TRBD2. Unmatched junction bases numbered 6, after V lost 3 bases and J lost 6 bases. This CDR3 is built from 13 residues. Germline V gene sequence: CDR1 DFQATT, CDR2 SNEGSKA (reference sequence). The CDR3 nucleotides read TGCAGTGCTAGGCGGCTAGCGGGACTCGAGCAGTACTTC. Translating it yields CSARRLAGLEQYF.

The chain is built from TRBV19 and TRBJ2-1; D is perhaps TRBD2 (6 bases). The CDR3 extends over 15 amino acids. V dropped 5 bases and J dropped 4 bases, with 15 bases sitting between them. Germline V gene sequence: CDR1 LNHDA, CDR2 SQIVND (reference sequence). For the CDR3, the DNA is TGTGCCAGTAGTGTCTCGGGACTGCCGTACAATGAGCAGTTCTTC. It yields the protein CASSVSGLPYNEQFF.

This clonotype was seen many times. V is TRBV6-2 or TRBV6-3 and J is TRBJ2-5, with TRBD2 matching 11 bases. The ends lost 1 base at V and 2 bases at J; junction bases unmatched: 12. In germline, CDR1 is MNHEY, CDR2 SVGEGT. The CDR3 is 19 amino acids. CDR3 nucleotide sequence: TGTGCCAGCAGTTACTACCCCGAGACTAGCGGGATTCTACAAGAGACCCAGTACTTC. Amino acid sequence: CASSYYPETSGILQETQYF.

This clonotype was counted only a few times. The chain is built from TRBV27 and TRBJ1-5, with 12 nucleotides matching TRBD1. The CDR3 covers 16 residues. The trim removed 7 bases at V and 3 bases at J, leaving 7 bases unmatched. Germline assignment: CDR1 MNHEY and CDR2 SMNVEV (reference sequence). The CDR3 bases are TGTGCCAGCAATTTCGGGACAGGGGGCACCAATCAGCCCCAGCATTTT. Translation gives CASNFGTGGTNQPQHF.

This clonotype was observed a few times. The rearrangement joins TRBV4-1 to TRBJ2-7, with no clear D. Germline CDR1 is MGHRA and CDR2 is YSYEKL. This CDR3 comprises 15 residues. The V end was cut by 4 bases, the J end by 3 bases, with 16 bases between. The CDR3 sequence is CASSPSRSQNYEQYF. CDR3 coding DNA: TGCGCCAGCAGCCCCTCCCGAAGTCAGAACTACGAGCAGTACTTC.

This sequence joins TRBV7-9 and TRBJ1-2; D not resolved. The V gene lost 5 bases and the J gene lost 5 bases, with 15 bases spanning the gap. The CDR3 totals 14 residues. Looked up from germline, CDR1 is SEHNR and CDR2 is FQNEAQ (reference sequence). CDR3 in amino acids: CASSPDLSLYGYTF. As DNA, the CDR3 is TGTGCCAGCAGCCCCGACCTTTCCCTGTATGGCTACACCTTC. The variable domain in full, with the rest retrieved from reference TRBV7-9 and TRBJ1-2, is DTGVSQNPRHKITKRGQNVTFRCDPISEHNRLYWYRQTLGQGPEFLTYFQNEAQLEKSRLLSDRFSAERPKGSFSTLEIQRTEQGDSAMYLCASSPDLSLYGYTFGSGTRLTVV.

This clonotype was counted at least ten times. The chain combines TRBV3-1 with TRBJ2-7, with D unresolved. This CDR3 spans 14 amino acids. The V and J ends lost 0 bases and 5 bases respectively, with 11 bases between them. The germline V gene encodes CDR1 LGHDT and CDR2 YNNKEL (reference sequence). This CDR3 reads CASSQEGVRNEQYF. DNA for the CDR3: TGTGCCAGCAGCCAAGAAGGCGTCAGAAACGAGCAGTACTTC.

This clonotype was picked up many times. The chain recombines TRBV7-9 with TRBJ2-1; D is possibly TRBD1 (7 bases). CDR1 SEHNR and CDR2 FQNEAQ come from the germline V gene (reference sequence). The CDR3 sequence is 16 residues long. V lost 5 bases and J lost 7, with 21 bases in between. Here the CDR3 reads CASSPEAGGFGNEQFF. The CDR3 DNA is TGTGCCAGCAGCCCCGAGGCAGGGGGGTTTGGGAATGAGCAGTTCTTC.

This clonotype has ten or more counts. The chain uses TRBV7-9 and TRBJ2-1; 11 nucleotides align to TRBD1. The J segment lost 7 bases and the V segment lost 1 base, leaving 6 bases of the junction unmatched. CDR1 and CDR2 (germline): SEHNR, FQNEAQ (reference sequence). The CDR3 is 16 amino acids. The CDR3 DNA follows: TGTGCCAGCAGCTTAGGAGGGGACAGGGGGACGAATGAGCAGTTCTTC. Protein: CASSLGGDRGTNEQFF.

This clonotype was detected ten times or more. The chain joins TRBV6-2 or TRBV6-3 to TRBJ1-1; 7 bases match TRBD1. The CDR3 length is 16 residues. After removal of 2 bases from V and 6 bases from J, the junction contained 12 bases not matched to a gene. Germline V CDR1 and CDR2: MNHEY, SVGEGT. The CDR3 reads CASSYPVTGRTPEAFF. CDR3 DNA: TGTGCCAGCAGTTACCCAGTGACAGGGAGAACTCCTGAAGCTTTCTTT.

This clonotype has a count of ten or more. CDR3 residues: CASSFPGLIGEQYF. As DNA, the CDR3 is TGTGCCAGCAGTTTCCCGGGGTTGATTGGCGAGCAGTACTTC. This chain uses TRBV28 with TRBJ2-7; the D gene is possibly TRBD2 (5 bases). The CDR3 length is 14 residues. Trimming stripped 3 bases from V and 6 bases from J, with 15 bases between. Germline V CDR1 and CDR2: MDHEN, SYDVKM.

This clonotype was seen at least ten times. V usage is TRBV18 and J usage is TRBJ2-7; 7 bases are a match to TRBD1. Germline CDR1 KGHSH, CDR2 LQKENI. The CDR3 covers 14 residues. Trimming took 4 bases from V and 5 from J; bases not matched to a gene: 8. DNA for the CDR3: TGTGCCAGCTCACGAAAACAGGGGACCAACGAGCAGTACTTC. Its translation is CASSRKQGTNEQYF.